The rows below give T cell receptor beta chains drawn from one sample of a study of PD-L1 blockade in urothelial cancer. Using immunoSEQ multiplex PCR, the repertoire was profiled, and TCRdb retains in-frame clones only, with some absent. The data contain 40,000 or so clones, 70% to 90% of them singletons. The source material was PBMCs, sampled around atezolizumab (anti-PD-L1) treatment. The receptors come from a man between 60 and 75 years old with urothelial cancer. CDR3s include the opening cysteine and the closing phenylalanine or tryptophan. Fields, in order: D gene, J gene, V gene, CDR3 protein. A D gene is named only where the DNA matches it firmly.

d_gene: TRBD1; j_gene: TRBJ2-1; v_gene: TRBV12-5; CDR3aa: CASAPGQGRYNEQFF
d_gene: TRBD2; j_gene: TRBJ2-1; v_gene: TRBV19; CDR3aa: CASSIDLGGSWDNEQFF
d_gene: .; j_gene: TRBJ1-5; v_gene: TRBV6-1; CDR3aa: CASSALTGTQPQHF
d_gene: TRBD1; j_gene: TRBJ2-6; v_gene: TRBV18; CDR3aa: CASSRQGSPGANVLTF
d_gene: TRBD1; j_gene: TRBJ2-7; v_gene: TRBV18; CDR3aa: CASSPRPGQGYSEQYF
d_gene: .; j_gene: TRBJ1-1; v_gene: TRBV6-5; CDR3aa: CASSYPGKEAFF
d_gene: .; j_gene: TRBJ2-2; v_gene: TRBV15; CDR3aa: CATSPRLENTGELFF
d_gene: .; j_gene: TRBJ2-3; v_gene: TRBV5-1; CDR3aa: CASSRDMGGGTDTQYF
d_gene: TRBD2; j_gene: TRBJ2-7; v_gene: TRBV5-1; CDR3aa: CASTPPAGGGYEQYF
d_gene: .; j_gene: TRBJ2-7; v_gene: TRBV11-2; CDR3aa: CASSPGGRRVQYF
d_gene: .; j_gene: TRBJ2-7; v_gene: TRBV2; CDR3aa: CASSEGRLEETDF
d_gene: .; j_gene: TRBJ2-1; v_gene: TRBV4-1; CDR3aa: CASSPHSTVSYNEQFF
d_gene: TRBD1; j_gene: TRBJ1-2; v_gene: TRBV7-9; CDR3aa: CASSLTTGGGDPYGYTF
d_gene: TRBD1; j_gene: TRBJ2-5; v_gene: TRBV19; CDR3aa: CASSPRDRSPQETQYF
d_gene: .; j_gene: TRBJ1-5; v_gene: TRBV7-2; CDR3aa: CASSLLSDSNQPQHF